Each of the 24 T cell receptor beta chains below was sequenced from the same sample in a study of shared clonotypes between healthy human individuals. Libraries were prepared by immunoSEQ multiplex PCR; TCRdb keeps only in-frame clonotypes and omits some of them. The data show 1,500,000 or so clones, around 98.5% seen once. Sequencing was carried out using naive CD4+ T cells sorted from blood. As to subset: CD45RA+ positively selected. These receptors were collected from a man aged 30 to 39 in good health.

In this sample, this clone turned up once. The chain recombines TRBV11-2 with TRBJ1-2, with TRBD1 matching 9 bases. Looked up from germline, CDR1 is SGHAT and CDR2 is FQNNGV. The CDR3 is 15 residues long. After removal of 6 bases from V and 5 bases from J, the junction contained 10 bases not matched to a gene. The CDR3 protein is CASRPGQGSVYGYTF. CDR3 in DNA: TGTGCCAGCAGACCCGGACAGGGGTCGGTGTATGGCTACACCTTC.

The gene calls are TRBV7-9 and TRBJ1-2; D perhaps matches TRBD1 (5 bases). V lost 1 base and J 7 bases, leaving 13 bases between the germline ends. CDR3 length: 14 amino acids. Germline lookup yields CDR1 SEHNR and CDR2 FQNEAQ (reference sequence). CDR3 in DNA: TGTGCCAGCAGCTTAGTGTCGGGGGTCTCTGGCTACACCTTC. Its protein product is CASSLVSGVSGYTF.

V usage is TRBV30 and J usage is TRBJ2-3; a possible D gene is TRBD2 (5 bases). The CDR3 extends over 15 amino acids. V was cut by 4 bases and J by 0 bases, with 14 bases left in between. From germline, CDR1 is GTSNPN and CDR2 SVGIG (reference sequence). CDR3 nucleotide sequence: TGTGCCTGGAATCGGAGGAAGCGGAGCACAGATACGCAGTATTTT. Amino acids: CAWNRRKRSTDTQYF.

This clone appeared once. This sequence joins TRBV23-1 and TRBJ2-7, with a weak D call TRBD1 (5 bases). TRBV23-1 is annotated as an ORF whose role is uncertain. Trimming removed 2 bases at V and 4 bases at J, with 15 bases between. CDR3 length equals 15 residues. The CDR3 region is CASSQDSVVGYEQYF. The CDR3 coding sequence is TGCGCCAGCAGTCAAGACAGTGTAGTAGGGTACGAGCAGTACTTC.

DNA of the CDR3: TGTGCCAGCAGTAGGGACAGGCATAGCAATCAGCCCCAGCATTTT. This encodes CASSRDRHSNQPQHF. The chain links TRBV28 to TRBJ1-5, with 8 nucleotides matching TRBD1. The CDR3 runs 15 residues. Germline-derived CDR1 and CDR2 are MDHEN and SYDVKM. V shed 5 bases and J 0 bases; nucleotides not matched to a gene: 3.

The J gene is TRBJ1-5, the V gene TRBV2; 7 bases align to TRBD1. Germline CDR1 SNHLY, CDR2 FYNNEI. V gave up 6 bases and J gave up 2 bases; unmatched junction bases: 7. CDR3 length: 15 residues. The CDR3 protein is CASRLDRLGNQPQHF. Here the CDR3 DNA reads TGTGCCAGCAGACTGGACAGGTTGGGCAATCAGCCCCAGCATTTT.

This clone has just one count. The J gene is TRBJ2-7, the V gene TRBV19; D assignment may be TRBD1 or TRBD2 (5 bases each). Germline values: CDR1 LNHDA, CDR2 SQIVND (reference sequence). The V end was cut by 7 bases, the J end by 7 bases, with 14 bases between. The CDR3 extends over 12 amino acids. The DNA for the CDR3 is TGTGCCAGTATGGGGCTAGCAGGGGAGCAGTACTTC. Its protein is CASMGLAGEQYF.

The chain is built from TRBV28 and TRBJ1-2; D uncertain. The CDR3 consists of 13 residues. Trimming took off 3 bases at V and 4 bases at J, with 9 bases between the two ends. In germline, CDR1 is MDHEN, CDR2 SYDVKM. DNA for the CDR3: TGTGCCAGCAGTTTGGCAGGTAGCTATGGCTACACCTTC. Translated: CASSLAGSYGYTF.

The V and J genes are TRBV10-3 and TRBJ2-2, with D perhaps matching TRBD2 (6 bases). The germline gives CDR1 ENHRY, CDR2 SYGVKD. The length of the CDR3 is 16 residues. V dropped 4 bases and J dropped 2 bases, with 14 bases sitting between them. The CDR3 is CAISGTGTSNTGELFF. CDR3 DNA: TGTGCCATCAGTGGGACCGGGACTTCTAACACCGGGGAGCTGTTTTTT.

This sequence joins TRBV29-1 and TRBJ2-1; 12 nucleotides line up with TRBD2. The trim removed 4 bases at V and 10 bases at J, leaving 5 bases unmatched. From germline, CDR1 is SQVTM and CDR2 ANQGSEA. This CDR3 region has 13 residues. Written as DNA, the CDR3 is TGCAGCGTTGTACTAGCGGGAGGTGGCGAGCAGTTCTTC. Its translation: CSVVLAGGGEQFF.

This chain joins TRBV4-2 and TRBJ2-1, with 8 nucleotides matching TRBD1. The CDR3 loop spans 16 amino acids. Per the germline V gene, CDR1 is LGHNA and CDR2 is YNFKEQ. Trimming took 0 bases from V and 7 from J; bases not matched to a gene: 8. The CDR3 DNA reads as TGTGCCAGCAGCCAAGATCTTTTCAGGGGGCCGAATGAGCAGTTCTTC. Translation gives CASSQDLFRGPNEQFF.

In its sample, this clone was seen once. This chain uses TRBV7-2 with TRBJ2-3; 14 positions match TRBD2. V trimming: 0 bases; J trimming: 0 bases; junction bases outside the gene matches: 11. The CDR3 totals 21 residues. Per germline, CDR1 SGHTA and CDR2 FQGNSA. CDR3 sequence: CASSLAQGLAGVWRSTDTQYF. DNA of the CDR3: TGTGCCAGCAGCTTAGCGCAGGGACTAGCGGGAGTTTGGAGGAGCACAGATACGCAGTATTTT.

The chain recombines TRBV5-5 with TRBJ1-4; D unresolved. Germline-derived CDR1 and CDR2 are SGHKS and YYEKEE (reference sequence). The CDR3 consists of 15 residues. V lost 4 bases and J lost 4, with 14 bases in between. The CDR3 bases are TGTGCCAGCAGCCCCCAGGAGCGCATTAATGAAAAACTGTTTTTT. Its protein is CASSPQERINEKLFF.

The V gene is TRBV28, the J gene TRBJ1-1, with TRBD1 identical over 7 bases. Unmatched junction bases numbered 5, after V lost 10 bases and J lost 0 bases. This CDR3 region has 13 residues. Germline V gene data show CDR1 as MDHEN and CDR2 as SYDVKM. The CDR3 DNA follows: TGTGCCACAACAGGGGAGGTGAACACTGAAGCTTTCTTT. Translating gives CATTGEVNTEAFF.

The chain employs TRBV5-1 and TRBJ2-2; D not resolved. The CDR3 is 15 residues long. Trimming cost V 2 bases and J 7 bases, with 15 bases left between them. Germline assignment: CDR1 SGHRS and CDR2 YFSETQ. The CDR3 sequence: CASSFNPVVIGELFF. CDR3 sequence (DNA): TGCGCCAGCAGCTTCAACCCAGTGGTAATCGGGGAGCTGTTTTTT.

The chain carries TRBV6-5 and TRBJ1-2; D gene unclear. The V end was cut by 6 bases, the J end by 6 bases, with 17 bases between. Germline loops: CDR1 MNHEY, CDR2 SVGAGI. The CDR3 sequence is 14 residues long. The CDR3 region is CASSGIDSADGYTF. CDR3 coding DNA: TGTGCCAGCAGCGGGATCGATTCAGCGGATGGCTACACCTTC.

The chain recombines TRBV28 with TRBJ2-3, with 10 nucleotides matching TRBD2. The CDR3 has 16 amino acids. After removal of 6 bases from V and 3 bases from J, the junction contained 9 bases not matched to a gene. From germline, CDR1 is MDHEN and CDR2 SYDVKM. Here the CDR3 reads CASSSSTGLATDTQYF. The DNA for the CDR3 is TGTGCCAGCAGCTCGTCGACGGGACTAGCGACAGATACGCAGTATTTT.

The rearrangement links TRBV6-6 to TRBJ1-1; no clear D gene. The CDR3 extends over 13 amino acids. The V gene lost 11 bases and the J gene lost 8 bases, with 21 bases spanning the gap. Per the germline V gene, CDR1 is MNHNY and CDR2 is SVGAGI (reference sequence). Written as DNA, the CDR3 is TGTGCCTCAGACTCGGGTTACCTGGGGGAAGCTTTCTTT. Translation gives CASDSGYLGEAFF.

This chain joins TRBV5-1 and TRBJ1-1, with D unresolved. This CDR3 has 14 residues. V lost 0 bases to trimming and J lost 1 base, with 7 bases between them. Germline V CDR1 and CDR2: SGHRS, YFSETQ. The CDR3 nucleotides read TGCGCCAGCAGCTTGGTTAGGTCGAACACTGAAGCTTTCTTT. This encodes CASSLVRSNTEAFF.

The V and J genes are TRBV5-1 and TRBJ2-7; D possibly matches TRBD1 or TRBD2 (7 bases each). Trimming stripped 4 bases from V and 5 bases from J, with 16 bases between. This CDR3 is 14 amino acids long. Germline-derived CDR1 and CDR2 are SGHRS and YFSETQ. CDR3: CASSRQGGAHEQYF. DNA of the CDR3: TGCGCCAGCAGCCGACAGGGAGGGGCCCACGAGCAGTACTTC. Variable domain in full (rest from reference TRBV5-1 and TRBJ2-7): KAGVTQTPRYLIKTRGQQVTLSCSPISGHRSVSWYQQTPGQGLQFLFEYFSETQRNKGNFPGRFSGRQFSNSRSEMNVSTLELGDSALYLCASSRQGGAHEQYFGPGTRLTVT.

This rearrangement joins TRBV7-6 to TRBJ2-1, with 10 bases that match TRBD1. The CDR3 extends over 13 amino acids. V gave up 8 bases and J gave up 12 bases; unmatched junction bases: 10. Germline assignment: CDR1 SGHVS and CDR2 FNYEAQ. This chain's CDR3 is CASGLRQGAGQFF. In DNA, the CDR3 is TGTGCCAGCGGGCTCAGACAGGGGGCTGGGCAGTTCTTC.

This clone was seen once. This chain connects TRBV30 to TRBJ2-1; 8 nucleotides agree with TRBD2. V shed 3 bases and J 4 bases; nucleotides not matched to a gene: 11. The CDR3 runs 16 residues. Germline CDR1 is GTSNPN and CDR2 is SVGIG (reference sequence). The CDR3 here is CAWRPGLVAGYNEQFF. Written as DNA, the CDR3 is TGTGCCTGGAGGCCGGGGTTGGTAGCGGGATACAATGAGCAGTTCTTC.

A remark on this clone: Additional DNA sequences in this sample encode the identical CDR3. The V call is TRBV5-4, the J call TRBJ2-1; 9 positions agree with TRBD1. The CDR3 has 15 amino acids. Germline V gene data show CDR1 as SGHNT and CDR2 as YYREEE (reference sequence). With 4 bases clipped from V and 4 bases from J, the junction kept 6 bases outside the gene matches. The CDR3 spells CASSTGQGSYNEQFF. In nucleotides, the CDR3 is TGTGCCAGCAGCACCGGACAGGGGTCATACAATGAGCAGTTCTTC.

V usage is TRBV7-2 and J usage is TRBJ2-1; 10 bases line up with TRBD2. CDR1 and CDR2 from the germline V gene are SGHTA and FQGNSA. The V and J ends lost 1 base and 7 bases, in that order; junction bases with no gene match: 10. The CDR3 consists of 17 residues. For the CDR3, the DNA is TGTGCCAGCAGCTTAGGATCAGCGGGAGGGCCTAGAAATGAGCAGTTCTTC. Translated: CASSLGSAGGPRNEQFF.